Reported below is one TCR beta chain. The CDR3 runs to 15 residues. Germline V gene sequence: CDR1 MNHEY, CDR2 SMNVEV (reference sequence). The junction had 9 bases not matched to a gene; V was cut back by 4 bases and J by 4 bases. The data were obtained in a study of shared T cell receptors in the human thymus. Profiling relied on immunoSEQ multiplex PCR, and the TCRdb table lists in-frame clones only, not all of them. Seen here are hundreds of thousands of clones, more than 70% observed once, and the top ten hold under 0.01%. The same sample was also studied in work on human thymus T cells. This second report adds: Thymic material originated from resections removed in the course of corrective heart surgery. Across thymic and blood repertoires, the usage of V and J genes appeared to be biased. Related research described strongly overlapping thymic repertoires in unrelated people.

Material: thymocytes. The chain uses TRBV27 and TRBJ2-7; 8 bases fit TRBD1. This receptor was taken from a boy younger than two with a congenital heart defect. In DNA form, the CDR3 reads TGTGCCAGCAGTTCAAAAGGACAGGGTCTGTACGAGCAGTACTTC. Residues: CASSSKGQGLYEQYF.